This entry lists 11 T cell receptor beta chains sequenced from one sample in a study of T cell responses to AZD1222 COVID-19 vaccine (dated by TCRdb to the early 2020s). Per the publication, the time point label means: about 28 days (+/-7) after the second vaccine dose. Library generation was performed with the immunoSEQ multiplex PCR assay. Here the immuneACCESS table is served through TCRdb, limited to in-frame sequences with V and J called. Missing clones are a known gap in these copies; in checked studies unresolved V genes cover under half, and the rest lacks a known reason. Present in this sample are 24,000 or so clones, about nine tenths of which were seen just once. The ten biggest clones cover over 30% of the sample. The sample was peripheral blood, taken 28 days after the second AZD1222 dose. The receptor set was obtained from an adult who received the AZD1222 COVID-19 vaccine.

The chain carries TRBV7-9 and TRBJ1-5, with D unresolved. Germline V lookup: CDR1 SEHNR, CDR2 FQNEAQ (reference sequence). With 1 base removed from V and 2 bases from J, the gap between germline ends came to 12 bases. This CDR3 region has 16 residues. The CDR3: CASSLGIWWGNQPQHF. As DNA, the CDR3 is TGTGCCAGCAGCTTAGGGATCTGGTGGGGCAATCAGCCCCAGCATTTT.

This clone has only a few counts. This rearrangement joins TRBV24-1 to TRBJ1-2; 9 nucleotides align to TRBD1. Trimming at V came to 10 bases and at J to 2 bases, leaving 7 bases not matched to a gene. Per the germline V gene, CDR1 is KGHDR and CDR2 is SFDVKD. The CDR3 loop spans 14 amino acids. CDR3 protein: CATSTGQGNYGYTF. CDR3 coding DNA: TGTGCCACTTCGACGGGACAGGGAAACTATGGCTACACCTTC.

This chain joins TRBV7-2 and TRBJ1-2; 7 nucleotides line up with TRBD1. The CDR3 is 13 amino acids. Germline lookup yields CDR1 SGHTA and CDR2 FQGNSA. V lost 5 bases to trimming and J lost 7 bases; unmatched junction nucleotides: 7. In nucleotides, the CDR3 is TGTGCCAGCAGCCCAGAGGGGGCTAGTGGCTACACCTTC. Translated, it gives CASSPEGASGYTF.

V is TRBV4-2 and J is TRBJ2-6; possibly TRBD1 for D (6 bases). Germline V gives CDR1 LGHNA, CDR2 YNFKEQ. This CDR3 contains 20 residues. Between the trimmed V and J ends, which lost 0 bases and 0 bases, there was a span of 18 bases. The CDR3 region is CASSQESPGQYDSGANVLTF. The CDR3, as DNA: TGTGCCAGCAGCCAAGAATCGCCAGGACAGTACGACTCTGGGGCCAACGTCCTGACTTTC.

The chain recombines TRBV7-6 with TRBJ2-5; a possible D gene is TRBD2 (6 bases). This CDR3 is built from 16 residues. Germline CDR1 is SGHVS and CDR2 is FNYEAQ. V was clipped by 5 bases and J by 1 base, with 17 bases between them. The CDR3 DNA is TGTGCCAGCAGCCGAAGAGGGGACGGGGGCCAAGAGACCCAGTACTTC. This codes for CASSRRGDGGQETQYF.

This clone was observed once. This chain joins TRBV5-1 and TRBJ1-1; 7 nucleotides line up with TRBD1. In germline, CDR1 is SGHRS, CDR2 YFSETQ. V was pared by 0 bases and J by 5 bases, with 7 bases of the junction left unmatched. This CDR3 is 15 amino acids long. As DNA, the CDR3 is TGCGCCAGCAGCTTGGACGTGACAGGGTTGACTGAAGCTTTCTTT. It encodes CASSLDVTGLTEAFF.

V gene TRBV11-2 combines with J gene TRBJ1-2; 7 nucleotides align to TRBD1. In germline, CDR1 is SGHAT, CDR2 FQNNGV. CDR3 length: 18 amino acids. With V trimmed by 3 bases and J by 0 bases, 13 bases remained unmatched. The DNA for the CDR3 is TGTGCCAGCAGCTTTAATACCGGGACAGACCAGACTAACTATGGCTACACCTTC. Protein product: CASSFNTGTDQTNYGYTF.

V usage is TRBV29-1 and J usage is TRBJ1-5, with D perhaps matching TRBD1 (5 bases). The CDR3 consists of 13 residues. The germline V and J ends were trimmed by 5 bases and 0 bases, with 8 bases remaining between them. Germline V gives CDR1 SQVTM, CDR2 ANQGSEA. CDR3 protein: CSVSGNSNQPQHF. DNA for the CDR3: TGCAGCGTTTCAGGGAATAGCAATCAGCCCCAGCATTTT.

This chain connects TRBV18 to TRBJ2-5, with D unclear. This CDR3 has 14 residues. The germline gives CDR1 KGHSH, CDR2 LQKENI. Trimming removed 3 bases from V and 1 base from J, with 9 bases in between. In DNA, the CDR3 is TGTGCCAGCTCACCCACTGAAGTCCAAGAGACCCAGTACTTC. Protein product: CASSPTEVQETQYF.

The CDR3 bases are TGTGCCAGTAGTATAGGTCTGAACACCGGGGAGCTGTTTTTT. As protein: CASSIGLNTGELFF. The rearrangement joins TRBV19 to TRBJ2-2; D remains unclear. Germline V CDR1 and CDR2: LNHDA, SQIVND (reference sequence). The CDR3 loop spans 14 amino acids. V was cut by 1 base and J by 1 base, with 4 bases left in between.

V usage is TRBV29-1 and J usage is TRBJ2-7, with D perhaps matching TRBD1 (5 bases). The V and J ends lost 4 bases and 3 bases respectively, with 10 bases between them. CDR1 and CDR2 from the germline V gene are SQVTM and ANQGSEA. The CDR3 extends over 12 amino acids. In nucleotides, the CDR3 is TGCAGCGTTGGGGAAAGGGGCTACGAGCAGTACTTC. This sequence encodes CSVGERGYEQYF.